This TCR beta chain is drawn from a study of T cells in Graves' hyperthyroidism and ophthalmopathy. Clinical symptoms, serum thyroxine and TRAb, thyroid ultrasound and orbital computed tomography were used for the diagnoses. At first hyperthyroidism diagnosis, before any ophthalmopathy symptoms, the blood sample was collected. This clonotype has more than one count but fewer than ten. No antigen is known for it. Points from the study as a whole: A model of 13 V-J features distinguished ophthalmopathy from stable hyperthyroidism. Most clonotypes that expanded in the thyroid above 0.001 also showed up in blood.

The germline V gene has CDR1 SEHNR and CDR2 FQNEAQ (reference sequence). Trimming cost V 4 bases and J 3 bases; bases outside gene matches: 5. The CDR3 length is 15 residues. The TCR beta CDR3 regions underwent amplification using RNA transcripts as the source. HTBI primers were used for first-round RT-PCR of the TCR CDR3. TCRdb analysed the multiplex PCR reads with MiXCR anew, one entry per CDR3 protein. The table lists under 200,000 distinct CDR3 sequences, less than 10% of them singletons, with approximately 20% in the top ten. This chain links TRBV7-9 with TRBJ1-2; 10 nucleotides line up with TRBD1. Sequencing input: blood. The receptor was isolated from a woman younger than 30 with Graves' hyperthyroidism that later progressed to Graves' ophthalmopathy. In nucleotides, the CDR3 is TGTGCCAGCAGCTCCCAGGACAGGGGGGACTATGGCTACACCTTC. This sequence encodes CASSSQDRGDYGYTF.